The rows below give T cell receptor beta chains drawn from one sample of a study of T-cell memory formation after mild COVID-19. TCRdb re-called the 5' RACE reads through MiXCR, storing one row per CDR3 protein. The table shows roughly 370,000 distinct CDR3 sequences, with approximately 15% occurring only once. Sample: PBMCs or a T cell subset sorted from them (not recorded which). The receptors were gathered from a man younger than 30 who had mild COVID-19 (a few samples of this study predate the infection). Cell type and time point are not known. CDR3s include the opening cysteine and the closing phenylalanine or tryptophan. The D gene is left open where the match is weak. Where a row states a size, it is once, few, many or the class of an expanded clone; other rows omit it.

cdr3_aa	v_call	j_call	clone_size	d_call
CASSLVPNHNEQFF	TRBV5-1	TRBJ2-1	-	-
CASNQGEWETQYF	TRBV5-1	TRBJ2-5	few	TRBD1
CSVEERGTGTNEQFF	TRBV29-1	TRBJ2-1	few	TRBD1
CASSTDRSNQPQHF	TRBV6-1	TRBJ1-5	few	-
CASSRLAGGPSDTQYF	TRBV2	TRBJ2-3	-	TRBD2
CSATVPLAGVGETQYF	TRBV20-1	TRBJ2-5	few	TRBD2
CASTLTGKRYQETQYF	TRBV5-1	TRBJ2-5	many	-
CASSETGEGIQPQHF	TRBV6-2/TRBV6-3	TRBJ1-5	few	TRBD1
CSARHGYTGELFF	TRBV20-1	TRBJ2-2	-	-
CASSENNYGYTF	TRBV2	TRBJ1-2	many	-
CASSSGQGAAEQYF	TRBV12-3/TRBV12-4	TRBJ2-7	few	TRBD1
CASSYSGAEGANYGYTF	TRBV6-5	TRBJ1-2	many	-
CASRRTGTDTQYF	TRBV6-2/TRBV6-3	TRBJ2-3	-	-
CSARMGHRDTEAFF	TRBV20-1	TRBJ1-1	many	-
CASSQESSYEQYF	TRBV4-2	TRBJ2-7	few	-
CASRGTGQNTEAFF	TRBV12-3/TRBV12-4	TRBJ1-1	few	TRBD1
CASSLGGKYTQYF	TRBV28	TRBJ2-3	-	-
CSARDHLGGRGDTQYF	TRBV20-1	TRBJ2-3	few	-
CASSLIANEQFF	TRBV7-9	TRBJ2-1	-	-
CASSPLGTSGADEQFF	TRBV7-6	TRBJ2-1	-	TRBD2
CASSYGGRDTHGYTF	TRBV6-6	TRBJ1-2	few	-
CASGRDTGELFF	TRBV12-5	TRBJ2-2	many	-